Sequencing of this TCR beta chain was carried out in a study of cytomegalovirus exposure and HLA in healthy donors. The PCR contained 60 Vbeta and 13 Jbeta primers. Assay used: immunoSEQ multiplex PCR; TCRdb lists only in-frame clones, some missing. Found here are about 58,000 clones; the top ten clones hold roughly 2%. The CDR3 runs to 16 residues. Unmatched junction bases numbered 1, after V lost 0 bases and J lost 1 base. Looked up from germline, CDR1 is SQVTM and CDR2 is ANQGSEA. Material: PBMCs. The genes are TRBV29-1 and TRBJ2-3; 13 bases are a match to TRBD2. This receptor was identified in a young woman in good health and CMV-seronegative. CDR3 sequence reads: CSVEEGTSGGTDTQYF. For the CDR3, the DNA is TGCAGCGTTGAAGAAGGGACTAGCGGGGGCACAGATACGCAGTATTTT.